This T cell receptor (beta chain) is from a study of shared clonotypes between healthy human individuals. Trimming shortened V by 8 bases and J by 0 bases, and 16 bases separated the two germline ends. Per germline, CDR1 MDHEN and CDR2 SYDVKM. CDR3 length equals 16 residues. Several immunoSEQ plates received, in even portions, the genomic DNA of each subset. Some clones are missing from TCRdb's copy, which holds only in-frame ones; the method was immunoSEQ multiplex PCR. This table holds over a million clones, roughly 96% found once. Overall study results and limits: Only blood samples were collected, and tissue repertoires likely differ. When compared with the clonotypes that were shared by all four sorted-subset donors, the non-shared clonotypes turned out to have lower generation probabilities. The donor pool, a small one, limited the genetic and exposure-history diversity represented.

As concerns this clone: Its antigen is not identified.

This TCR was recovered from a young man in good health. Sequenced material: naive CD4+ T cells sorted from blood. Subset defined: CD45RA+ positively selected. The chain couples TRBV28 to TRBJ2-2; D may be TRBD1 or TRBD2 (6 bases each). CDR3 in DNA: TGTGCCAGCGAGGGGGGACACAACGCGAACACCGGGGAGCTGTTTTTT. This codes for CASEGGHNANTGELFF. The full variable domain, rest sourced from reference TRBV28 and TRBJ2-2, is DVKVTQSSRYLVKRTGEKVFLECVQDMDHENMFWYRQDPGLGLRLIYFSYDVKMKEKGDIPEGYSVSREKKERFSLILESASTNQTSMYLCASEGGHNANTGELFFGEGSRLTVL.